This TCR beta chain stems from a study of blood T cell repertoires in COVID-19. Overall study context: Acute-phase and convalescent COVID-19 samples originated in the United States, Italy and Spain. PBMCs, B-cell-depleted T cells, or T cells provided the cDNA or gDNA that made up the material.

In the authors' methods: Scientists estimated how many nucleated cells there were by amplifying reference gene primers. TCRdb's table, derived via immunoSEQ multiplex PCR, lists solely in-frame clones and lacks some. The V and J calls and clone size are taken from that table; D and trimming were inferred from the DNA. The sample yields 150,000 to 200,000 clones, over 85% seen once. V shed 3 bases and J shed 3 bases, with 11 bases lying between them. This CDR3 is 13 amino acids long. Germline-derived CDR1 and CDR2 are GTSNPN and SVGIG (reference sequence). This clone was seen just once. The origin of this receptor is a woman aged 45-65 years with acute or convalescent COVID-19. The sequencing input was peripheral blood. The chain couples TRBV30 to TRBJ2-5, with a tentative D call TRBD2 (6 bases). CDR3 in DNA: TGTGCCTGGAGCGGGGGAGCGGAAGAGACCCAGTACTTC. Translation: CAWSGGAEETQYF.